Detailed here is one T cell receptor beta chain. This table comes from immunoSEQ multiplex PCR, and its TCRdb copy is limited to in-frame clones, with some not included. The profile shows roughly 410,000 clones, over 75% of them singletons. The sample belongs to a study of blood T cell repertoires in COVID-19. This sequence originates from a woman between 55 and 75 years old with COVID-19, enrolled during active disease. The sequenced sample was peripheral blood.

CDR3 nucleotides: TGTGCCAGCTCAAGGACGACAGGGGTCTACGAGCAGTACTTC. It specifies CASSRTTGVYEQYF. V is TRBV18 and J is TRBJ2-7, with 8 nucleotides matching TRBD1. Germline trimming cut 5 bases from V and 3 bases from J; bases unmatched to any gene: 6. The germline V gene encodes CDR1 KGHSH and CDR2 LQKENI. This CDR3 has 14 amino acids.